This T cell receptor beta chain came from a study of neoadjuvant nivolumab and ipilimumab in lung cancer. General study points: Only a single major-pathologic-response sample was available for clonality analysis. From pretherapy to surgery, tumor richness and clonality rose with dual therapy. Blood richness before therapy tracked richness in tumors resected after neoadjuvant therapy.

Turning to this clone: As yet, its antigen is unknown.

Profiled with immunoSEQ multiplex PCR; TCRdb holds only in-frame clones, not every one. The data show some 38,000 clones, nearly 90% seen once. This CDR3 spans 15 amino acids. In germline, CDR1 is SQVTM, CDR2 ANQGSEA. J gave up 4 bases and V 3 bases, and 9 bases lay outside the gene matches. The TCR comes from an adult with non-small cell lung cancer. The chain couples TRBV29-1 to TRBJ2-5; 9 positions match TRBD2. The specimen was peripheral blood, collected before neoadjuvant nivolumab, alone or with ipilimumab. The CDR3 DNA reads as TGCAGCGTTGACTGGCGGGAGGGGTCCAGAGAGACCCAGTACTTC. Residues: CSVDWREGSRETQYF.